This T cell receptor beta chain was sequenced for a study of blood T cells in healthy people across ages. Study-level results: Measured against age, TCR beta diversity per million T cells decreased in a roughly linear manner. Calculation of diversity from one million T cells yielded estimates considered to be underestimates.

As to this clonotype: The antigen remains undetermined.

CDR3 length equals 14 residues. From germline, CDR1 is SGHKS and CDR2 YYEKEE (reference sequence). V was clipped by 2 bases and J by 4 bases, with 12 bases between them. Per-sample PBMC isolation yielded at least 6.5 million cells. Alongside a J-beta primer mix, a sample-barcoded 5' primer served in a second PCR lasting about 7 to 11 cycles. MiXCR, run by TCRdb on the 5' RACE reads, gives a single entry per CDR3 protein. The sample records approximately 800,000 distinct CDR3 sequences, about 55% being singletons. The rearrangement joins TRBV5-5 to TRBJ1-2, with D tentatively TRBD1 (5 bases). The sequence was obtained from an older man in good health. Input material: blood. This CDR3 reads CASSLQAGGYGYTF. The CDR3 nucleotides are TGTGCCAGCAGCTTACAGGCGGGGGGCTATGGCTACACCTTC.